This is a list of T cell receptor beta chains from one sample in a study of identical twins. Using its own MiXCR run on the 5' RACE reads, TCRdb lists one record per CDR3 protein. Counted here are 400,000 or so distinct CDR3 sequences, roughly 9% occurring once; the ten biggest clones make up under 9.5%. The sample taken for sequencing was naive T cells sorted from blood. These TCRs come from a woman between 50 and 59 years old in good health. CDR3s include the opening cysteine and the closing phenylalanine or tryptophan. A D gene is named only where the DNA matches it firmly. Clone size is not always given. Where it is, it says once, few, many or a class for expanded clones.

v_call: TRBV29-1
clone_size: many
j_call: TRBJ2-5
cdr3_length: 13
d_call: NA
cdr3_nt: TGCAGCGTTGAAGATCTTCTCAGGGAGACCCAGTACTTC
cdr3_aa: CSVEDLLRETQYF

v_call: TRBV11-3
clone_size: NA
j_call: TRBJ2-1
cdr3_length: 22
d_call: TRBD2
cdr3_nt: TGTGCCAGCAGCTCCTACTTAGCGAACCCGGGACTAGCAGCCTCCTCCTACAATGAGCAGTTCTTC
cdr3_aa: CASSSYLANPGLAASSYNEQFF

v_call: TRBV27
clone_size: few
j_call: TRBJ2-5
cdr3_length: 13
d_call: NA
cdr3_nt: TGTGCCAGCAGTTTATCGATAAGAGAGACCCAGTACTTC
cdr3_aa: CASSLSIRETQYF

v_call: TRBV10-2
clone_size: many
j_call: TRBJ2-1
cdr3_length: 14
d_call: NA
cdr3_nt: TGCGCCAGCAGTGAGTTGAGGGCCTACAATGAGCAGTTCTTC
cdr3_aa: CASSELRAYNEQFF

v_call: TRBV29-1
clone_size: NA
j_call: TRBJ2-1
cdr3_length: 11
d_call: NA
cdr3_nt: TGCAGCGTTGATAAGAGCGGCAAGCAGTTCTTC
cdr3_aa: CSVDKSGKQFF

v_call: TRBV4-1
clone_size: few
j_call: TRBJ2-2
cdr3_length: 16
d_call: TRBD2
cdr3_nt: TGCGCCAGCAGCCGGGGACTAGCGGGAGGGGCCGGGGAGCTGTTTTTT
cdr3_aa: CASSRGLAGGAGELFF

v_call: TRBV5-5
clone_size: NA
j_call: TRBJ1-5
cdr3_length: 14
d_call: NA
cdr3_nt: TGTGCCAGCAGTATACAGGGTAGGAATCAGCCCCAGCATTTT
cdr3_aa: CASSIQGRNQPQHF

v_call: TRBV29-1
clone_size: many
j_call: TRBJ2-3
cdr3_length: 17
d_call: TRBD2
cdr3_nt: TGCAGCGTTCGACGTGCTGGGACTAGCGGGCCCACAGATACGCAGTATTTT
cdr3_aa: CSVRRAGTSGPTDTQYF

v_call: TRBV10-2
clone_size: NA
j_call: TRBJ2-2
cdr3_length: 14
d_call: NA
cdr3_nt: TGCGCCAGCAGTGAGTTGGTGGACACCGGGGAGCTGTTTTTT
cdr3_aa: CASSELVDTGELFF

v_call: TRBV24-1
clone_size: few
j_call: TRBJ2-7
cdr3_length: 15
d_call: NA
cdr3_nt: TGTGCCACCAGCGCGGGGGCGGTCAGCACCTACGAGCAGTACTTC
cdr3_aa: CATSAGAVSTYEQYF

v_call: TRBV11-3
clone_size: NA
j_call: TRBJ2-4
cdr3_length: 14
d_call: NA
cdr3_nt: TGTGCCAGCAGCGGTAGGGAGGCCAAAAACATTCAGTACTTC
cdr3_aa: CASSGREAKNIQYF

v_call: TRBV24-1
clone_size: NA
j_call: TRBJ2-1
cdr3_length: 16
d_call: TRBD2
cdr3_nt: TGTGCCACCAGTGATCCCCTAGCGGGAGTCTACAATGAGCAGTTCTTC
cdr3_aa: CATSDPLAGVYNEQFF

v_call: TRBV20-1
clone_size: few
j_call: TRBJ2-1
cdr3_length: 15
d_call: TRBD2
cdr3_nt: TGCAGTGCTAGTCGTCTAGCGGGAGCCGGAAATGAGCAGTTCTTC
cdr3_aa: CSASRLAGAGNEQFF

v_call: TRBV3-1
clone_size: many
j_call: TRBJ1-5
cdr3_length: 15
d_call: NA
cdr3_nt: TGTGCCAGCAGCCAGACAGGACGGCGGTGGGAGCCCCAGCATTTT
cdr3_aa: CASSQTGRRWEPQHF

v_call: TRBV3-1
clone_size: NA
j_call: TRBJ2-3
cdr3_length: 12
d_call: NA
cdr3_nt: TGTGCCAGCAGCCAAGATGGAGATACGCATTATTTT
cdr3_aa: CASSQDGDTHYF

v_call: TRBV2
clone_size: few
j_call: TRBJ2-2
cdr3_length: 17
d_call: NA
cdr3_nt: TGTGCCAGCAGTGAAACGGAACGGCACACCAACACCGGGGAGCTGTTTTTT
cdr3_aa: CASSETERHTNTGELFF

v_call: TRBV5-1
clone_size: many
j_call: TRBJ2-1
cdr3_length: 14
d_call: TRBD1
cdr3_nt: TGCGCCAGCAGCTTGAGGGAGACAGGGAATGAGCAGTTCTTC
cdr3_aa: CASSLRETGNEQFF

v_call: TRBV4-1
clone_size: few
j_call: TRBJ2-4
cdr3_length: 18
d_call: NA
cdr3_nt: TGCGCCAGCAGCCAAGGGCAGGGACGAATACTAGCCAAAAACATTCAGTACTTC
cdr3_aa: CASSQGQGRILAKNIQYF

v_call: TRBV12-3/TRBV12-4
clone_size: NA
j_call: TRBJ1-6
cdr3_length: 15
d_call: NA
cdr3_nt: TGTGCCAGCAGGGACACGGCCTCCTATAATTCACCCCTCCACTTT
cdr3_aa: CASRDTASYNSPLHF

v_call: TRBV9
clone_size: many
j_call: TRBJ2-1
cdr3_length: 15
d_call: NA
cdr3_nt: TGTGCCAGCAGCGTTTCCTCTTGGTCCTACAATGAGCAGTTCTTC
cdr3_aa: CASSVSSWSYNEQFF

v_call: TRBV20-1
clone_size: few
j_call: TRBJ2-1
cdr3_length: 15
d_call: TRBD2
cdr3_nt: TGCAGTGCTAGGATCCTGACTAGCGGGAAAAATGAGCAGTTCTTC
cdr3_aa: CSARILTSGKNEQFF

v_call: TRBV10-3
clone_size: few
j_call: TRBJ2-7
cdr3_length: 15
d_call: TRBD2
cdr3_nt: TGTGCCATCAGGGGACTAGCGGGAACCCACGGGGAGCAGTACTTC
cdr3_aa: CAIRGLAGTHGEQYF

v_call: TRBV7-9
clone_size: NA
j_call: TRBJ2-1
cdr3_length: 15
d_call: NA
cdr3_nt: TGTGCCAGCAGAAGAAGCGGAACGTACTACAATGAGCAGTTCTTC
cdr3_aa: CASRRSGTYYNEQFF

v_call: TRBV5-1
clone_size: NA
j_call: TRBJ1-2
cdr3_length: 15
d_call: TRBD1
cdr3_nt: TGCGCCAGCAGCTGGGGGACAGGGGGCCAGGTTGGCTACACCTTC
cdr3_aa: CASSWGTGGQVGYTF

v_call: TRBV24-1
clone_size: many
j_call: TRBJ2-1
cdr3_length: 16
d_call: TRBD2
cdr3_nt: TGTGCCACCAGTGATTTCCAAGCGGGAGGAAACAATGAGCAGTTCTTC
cdr3_aa: CATSDFQAGGNNEQFF

v_call: TRBV20-1
clone_size: few
j_call: TRBJ2-1
cdr3_length: 14
d_call: TRBD2
cdr3_nt: TGCAGTGCTAGATCACTAGCGTCCTACAATGAGCAGTTCTTC
cdr3_aa: CSARSLASYNEQFF

v_call: TRBV6-2/TRBV6-3
clone_size: NA
j_call: TRBJ2-4
cdr3_length: 20
d_call: TRBD2
cdr3_nt: TGTGCCAGCAGTTACCGCAAAGGGACTAGCGGGAGCGTGTTCAAAAACATTCAGTACTTC
cdr3_aa: CASSYRKGTSGSVFKNIQYF

v_call: TRBV4-1
clone_size: many
j_call: TRBJ2-1
cdr3_length: 17
d_call: NA
cdr3_nt: TGCGCCAGCAGCCAAGATCCGTCGACAGGCTCCTACAATGAGCAGTTCTTC
cdr3_aa: CASSQDPSTGSYNEQFF

v_call: TRBV5-1
clone_size: few
j_call: TRBJ2-1
cdr3_length: 15
d_call: TRBD2
cdr3_nt: TGCGCCAGCGGACCCATAGCGGGATGGGGAGATGAGCAGTTCTTC
cdr3_aa: CASGPIAGWGDEQFF

v_call: TRBV4-2
clone_size: few
j_call: TRBJ2-5
cdr3_length: 16
d_call: NA
cdr3_nt: TGTGCCAGCAGCCAAGCTGGAGGGGCGGAACAAGAGACCCAGTACTTC
cdr3_aa: CASSQAGGAEQETQYF

v_call: TRBV7-2
clone_size: few
j_call: TRBJ1-5
cdr3_length: 15
d_call: TRBD1
cdr3_nt: TGTGCCAGCAGCTTATCAGGGGGCTCAGGTCAGCCCCAGCATTTT
cdr3_aa: CASSLSGGSGQPQHF